The 32 T cell receptor beta chains below come from one sample, sequenced in a study of T cell responses to AZD1222 COVID-19 vaccine. Generated by immunoSEQ multiplex PCR, the TCRdb table keeps only in-frame clones and is missing some. The sample has 15,000 to 20,000 clones, roughly nine tenths seen once. Sequencing used peripheral blood, obtained 28 days after the second AZD1222 dose. The receptors stem from an adult who received the AZD1222 COVID-19 vaccine.

The chain links TRBV18 to TRBJ2-3, with a tentative D call TRBD2 (6 bases). V was cut by 2 bases and J by 0 bases, with 12 bases left in between. Looked up from germline, CDR1 is KGHSH and CDR2 is LQKENI. CDR3 length: 16 residues. The CDR3 spells CASSPGAGGSTDTQYF. The CDR3 DNA reads TGTGCCAGCTCACCAGGAGCGGGTGGGAGCACAGATACGCAGTATTTT.

As DNA, the CDR3 is TGTGCCACCAGTGCCTCCGAAACTAGCGGGGGGAAAGAGACCCAGTACTTC. Translating it yields CATSASETSGGKETQYF. V and J are TRBV24-1 and TRBJ2-5, with 12 bases lining up with TRBD2. V lost 5 bases, J lost 3 bases, and 9 bases stayed unmatched. The CDR3 totals 17 residues. Germline V gives CDR1 KGHDR, CDR2 SFDVKD.

The chain carries TRBV4-1 and TRBJ1-2, with D hard to call. The CDR3 runs 15 residues. Germline V CDR1 and CDR2: MGHRA, YSYEKL. With 0 bases removed from V and 8 bases from J, the gap between germline ends came to 16 bases. This CDR3 reads CASSQDRAPAQGYTF. CDR3 bases: TGCGCCAGCAGCCAAGATCGTGCCCCAGCCCAGGGCTACACCTTC.

This clone came up once. This chain uses TRBV30 with TRBJ1-6, with D possibly being TRBD1 (5 bases). Germline lookup yields CDR1 GTSNPN and CDR2 SVGIG (reference sequence). The CDR3 is made up of 15 amino acids. Trimming removed 3 bases at V and 7 bases at J, with 16 bases between. CDR3 DNA: TGTGCCTGGAGCCTGCCGGGGACCCCAAATTCACCCCTCCACTTT. As protein: CAWSLPGTPNSPLHF.

Concerning this clone itself: Different DNA sequences within this sample yield the same CDR3. The chain joins TRBV12-3 or TRBV12-4 to TRBJ2-3; the D is unclear. V was trimmed by 2 bases and J by 6 bases, leaving 6 bases between them. The CDR3 runs to 12 residues. The DNA for the CDR3 is TGTGCCAGCAGTTTATCGGCTGATACGCAGTATTTT. Its protein product is CASSLSADTQYF.

The chain has TRBV6-1 and TRBJ2-7; possible D gene TRBD2, 7 bases. The germline V gene has CDR1 MNHNS and CDR2 SASEGT. The CDR3 loop spans 15 amino acids. Between the trimmed V and J ends, which lost 0 bases and 2 bases, there was a span of 11 bases. This CDR3 reads CASSEAGGGTYEQYF. The DNA for the CDR3 is TGTGCCAGCAGTGAAGCAGGGGGGGGAACCTACGAGCAGTACTTC.

V usage is TRBV30 and J usage is TRBJ1-5, with D tentatively TRBD1 (6 bases). The CDR3 contains 13 residues. The V end lost 4 bases, the J end lost 4 bases, and 11 bases lay between the germline ends. Germline CDR1 GTSNPN, CDR2 SVGIG (reference sequence). The CDR3, as DNA: TGTGCCTGGAAGGGGGGACAAAATCAGCCCCAGCATTTT. This gives the protein CAWKGGQNQPQHF.

This chain joins TRBV11-1 and TRBJ2-1, with D maybe TRBD2 (6 bases). Deletions cut 5 bases from V and 4 bases from J, with 12 bases between. This CDR3 is 14 amino acids long. CDR1 is SGHAT, CDR2 FQDESV, per germline (reference sequence). CDR3 region: CASSPRTIYNEQFF. The CDR3 DNA sequence: TGTGCCAGCAGCCCGCGGACTATTTACAATGAGCAGTTCTTC.

The chain recombines TRBV6-7 with TRBJ1-1; D gene uncertain. TRBV6-7 is treated as an ORF (open reading frame) with a function not yet certain. The CDR3 has 16 residues. Trimming pared 0 bases from V and 3 bases from J, leaving 14 bases between. DNA for the CDR3: TGTGCCAGCAGTTACTCGATGAGTATGGCGTACACTGAAGCTTTCTTT. Amino acid sequence: CASSYSMSMAYTEAFF.

This rearrangement joins TRBV7-2 to TRBJ2-1; possible D gene TRBD2, 5 bases. The CDR3 consists of 12 residues. Germline V gene sequence: CDR1 SGHTA, CDR2 FQGNSA. The germline V and J ends were trimmed by 5 bases and 6 bases, with 8 bases remaining between them. The CDR3 DNA sequence: TGTGCCAGCAGCCCGGCGGGCAATGAGCAGTTCTTC. Translating gives CASSPAGNEQFF. Full variable domain (remainder filled in from reference TRBV7-2 and TRBJ2-1): GAGVSQSPSNKVTEKGKDVELRCDPISGHTALYWYRQSLGQGLEFLIYFQGNSAPDKSGLPSDRFSAERTGGSVSTLTIQRTQQEDSAVYLCASSPAGNEQFFGPGTRLTVL.

The V gene is TRBV12-3 or TRBV12-4, the J gene TRBJ2-7; TRBD2 aligns across 8 bases. The CDR3 is 13 amino acids. Germline trimming cut 10 bases from V and 3 bases from J; bases unmatched to any gene: 8. CDR3 sequence reads: CATRSGSVYEQYF. CDR3 nucleotide sequence: TGTGCCACCCGCAGCGGGAGTGTCTACGAGCAGTACTTC.

The V call is TRBV6-4, the J call TRBJ1-1; weak D call: TRBD1 (5 bases). Germline loops: CDR1 MRHNA, CDR2 SNTAGT. The CDR3 extends over 14 amino acids. Trimming left V 6 bases short and J 3 bases short, with 14 bases between. CDR3 nucleotide sequence: TGTGCCAGCAGGAGGGACGGGAGGGACACTGAAGCTTTCTTT. It encodes CASRRDGRDTEAFF.

The chain recombines TRBV27 with TRBJ2-4, with D perhaps TRBD2 (6 bases). Trimming cost V 4 bases and J 7 bases, with 14 bases left between them. Germline V lookup: CDR1 MNHEY, CDR2 SMNVEV (reference sequence). This CDR3 comprises 14 residues. In nucleotides, the CDR3 is TGTGCCAGCAGTTCCGGGAGAACGGTGAACATTCAGTACTTC. Its protein is CASSSGRTVNIQYF.

The chain is built from TRBV29-1 and TRBJ2-3; 14 bases line up with TRBD2. The CDR3 is made up of 15 amino acids. Unmatched junction bases numbered 8, after V lost 6 bases and J lost 6 bases. From germline, CDR1 is SQVTM and CDR2 ANQGSEA. In DNA, the CDR3 is TGCAGCGTCGCGACTAGCGGGAGGGCCGGGGATACGCAGTATTTT. Its translation is CSVATSGRAGDTQYF.

The sample holds one count of this clone. The V gene is TRBV7-7, the J gene TRBJ2-2; D is undetermined. Germline CDR1 reads SSHAT; CDR2 reads FNYEAQ (reference sequence). The CDR3 runs 15 residues. The V gene lost 1 base and the J gene lost 9 bases, with 15 bases spanning the gap. The CDR3 DNA reads as TGTGCCAGCAGCTTAGATGCTTCCCCAGCCAGGGAGCTGTTTTTT. Its protein is CASSLDASPARELFF.

V usage is TRBV5-1 and J usage is TRBJ2-3; D gene uncertain. The V end was cut by 4 bases, the J end by 4 bases, with 13 bases between. The CDR3 loop spans 14 amino acids. Germline CDR1 and CDR2: SGHRS and YFSETQ. This CDR3 is CASSPFFGADTQYF. CDR3 nucleotide sequence: TGCGCCAGCAGCCCCTTTTTTGGCGCAGATACGCAGTATTTT.

The chain uses TRBV19 and TRBJ1-5; no clear D. Germline-derived CDR1 and CDR2 are LNHDA and SQIVND (reference sequence). This CDR3 comprises 12 residues. Trimming took off 4 bases at V and 6 bases at J, with 7 bases between the two ends. The CDR3 loop is CASSREVQPQHF. CDR3 in DNA: TGTGCCAGTAGTAGAGAGGTTCAGCCCCAGCATTTT. Using reference TRBV19 and TRBJ1-5 for the parts outside the CDR3, the full variable domain is DGGITQSPKYLFRKEGQNVTLSCEQNLNHDAMYWYRQDPGQGLRLIYYSQIVNDFQKGDIAEGYSVSREKKESFPLTVTSAQKNPTAFYLCASSREVQPQHFGDGTRLSIL.

The chain recombines TRBV11-3 with TRBJ2-2; 8 bases are shared with TRBD1. The CDR3 has 15 residues. Germline lookup yields CDR1 SGHNT and CDR2 YENEEA. The V gene end was trimmed by 5 bases and the J gene end by 4 bases; junction bases not matched to a gene: 6. The CDR3 bases are TGTGCCAGCAGCGTAGGACAGGGTGGCACCGGGGAGCTGTTTTTT. This codes for CASSVGQGGTGELFF.

The chain employs TRBV6-5 and TRBJ1-3; possible D gene TRBD1, 6 bases. CDR3 length: 14 residues. The V end lost 5 bases, the J end lost 4 bases, and 12 bases lay between the germline ends. Germline values: CDR1 MNHEY, CDR2 SVGAGI. CDR3 sequence (DNA): TGTGCCAGCAGTAAACAGGGTTCCGGAAACACCATATATTTT. The encoded protein is CASSKQGSGNTIYF.

The gene calls are TRBV14 and TRBJ1-2, with D unresolved. Germline assignment: CDR1 SGHDN and CDR2 FVKESK. The length of the CDR3 is 15 residues. V lost 0 bases and J lost 5, with 13 bases in between. The CDR3 protein is CASSQDLGRNYGYTF. The CDR3 DNA reads as TGTGCCAGCAGCCAAGATCTTGGGCGCAATTATGGCTACACCTTC.

The CDR3 sequence is CASSQPWDTQYF. CDR3 DNA sequence: TGCGCCAGCAGCCAACCTTGGGATACGCAGTATTTT. The chain joins TRBV4-1 to TRBJ2-3; no clear D gene. Per germline, CDR1 MGHRA and CDR2 YSYEKL. Trimming left V 2 bases short and J 6 bases short, with 6 bases between. The CDR3 totals 12 residues.

The rearrangement joins TRBV9 to TRBJ1-6, with unresolved D. This CDR3 is built from 14 residues. V shed 2 bases and J shed 7 bases, with 10 bases lying between them. CDR1 SGDLS and CDR2 YYNGEE come from the germline V gene. This CDR3 is CASSVAGPNSPLHF. The DNA of the CDR3 is TGTGCCAGCAGCGTTGCAGGACCAAATTCACCCCTCCACTTT. Together with reference TRBV9 and TRBJ1-6, the CDR3 gives the full variable domain: DSGVTQTPKHLITATGQRVTLRCSPRSGDLSVYWYQQSLDQGLQFLIQYYNGEERAKGNILERFSAQQFPDLHSELNLSSLELGDSALYFCASSVAGPNSPLHFGNGTRLTVT.

This clone was counted a single time. The rearrangement joins TRBV5-1 to TRBJ2-1; TRBD2 aligns across 13 bases. The V gene end was trimmed by 3 bases and the J gene end by 5 bases; junction bases not matched to a gene: 5. The length of the CDR3 is 16 residues. The germline CDR1 and CDR2 sequences are SGHRS and YFSETQ. CDR3 nucleotide sequence: TGCGCCAGCAGCTCGGGACTAGCGGGGATCCACAATGAGCAGTTCTTC. It is translated as CASSSGLAGIHNEQFF.

The chain has TRBV24-1 and TRBJ2-3; possible D gene TRBD2, 6 bases. V lost 5 bases, J lost 1 base, and 12 bases lay in between. The CDR3 is 15 residues long. Germline CDR1 reads KGHDR; CDR2 reads SFDVKD. The CDR3 is CATSVQGGGTDTQYF. The CDR3 coding sequence is TGTGCCACCAGTGTTCAGGGAGGCGGCACAGATACGCAGTATTTT.

The chain joins TRBV27 to TRBJ1-4, with no clear D. Germline CDR1 reads MNHEY; CDR2 reads SMNVEV (reference sequence). This CDR3 contains 13 residues. V was cut by 3 bases and J by 3 bases, with 5 bases left in between. The CDR3 reads CASSFQSNEKLFF. The CDR3 nucleotides read TGTGCCAGCAGTTTTCAGTCTAATGAAAAACTGTTTTTT.

V is TRBV12-3 or TRBV12-4 and J is TRBJ2-1; no firm D call. V lost 10 bases to trimming and J lost 5 bases, with 15 bases between them. There are 13 residues in the CDR3. CDR3 bases: TGTGCCACCAACCCCCTTCCCCACAATGAGCAGTTCTTC. Encoded protein: CATNPLPHNEQFF.

This chain connects TRBV10-3 to TRBJ2-5, with a weak D call TRBD1 (6 bases). Germline V CDR1 and CDR2: ENHRY, SYGVKD. V was trimmed by 0 bases and J by 7 bases, leaving 15 bases between them. The CDR3 has 15 residues. The CDR3, as DNA: TGTGCCATCAGTGAGTCCTGGACAGCATTAGGGACCCAGTACTTC. Residues: CAISESWTALGTQYF.

The rearrangement uses TRBV18 and TRBJ2-6; D is possibly TRBD1 or TRBD2 (5 bases each). CDR3 length: 17 amino acids. V was clipped by 3 bases and J by 3 bases, with 15 bases between them. Germline CDR1 and CDR2: KGHSH and LQKENI. CDR3 coding DNA: TGTGCCAGCTCACCTCGAGGGCTGGGGGATGGGGCCAACGTCCTGACTTTC. Protein product: CASSPRGLGDGANVLTF. The full variable domain, in which reference TRBV18 and TRBJ2-6 provide the parts outside the CDR3, is NAGVMQNPRHLVRRRGQEARLRCSPMKGHSHVYWYRQLPEEGLKFMVYLQKENIIDESGMPKERFSAEFPKEGPSILRIQQVVRGDSAAYFCASSPRGLGDGANVLTFGAGSRLTVL.

V gene TRBV7-2 combines with J gene TRBJ2-5; 10 positions agree with TRBD2. CDR1 SGHTA and CDR2 FQGNSA come from the germline V gene. The junction had 9 bases not matched to a gene; V was cut back by 0 bases and J by 5 bases. The CDR3 totals 17 residues. DNA of the CDR3: TGTGCCAGCAGCTTAGCGCTAGGACTAGCGGCGGCGGAGACCCAGTACTTC. The encoded protein is CASSLALGLAAAETQYF. Full variable domain (remainder filled in from reference TRBV7-2 and TRBJ2-5): GAGVSQSPSNKVTEKGKDVELRCDPISGHTALYWYRQSLGQGLEFLIYFQGNSAPDKSGLPSDRFSAERTGGSVSTLTIQRTQQEDSAVYLCASSLALGLAAAETQYFGPGTRLLVL.

The gene calls are TRBV21-1 and TRBJ1-3; the listed D gene, TRBD1, was not tested against the DNA. TRBV21-1 has pseudogene status. The CDR3 runs to 16 residues. CDR3 residues: CASSKVGRVPGNTIYF. The CDR3 nucleotides read TGTGCCAGCAGCAAAGTAGGCAGGGTGCCTGGAAACACCATATATTTT.

The sample holds one count of this clone. The chain is built from TRBV28 and TRBJ1-6; unclear D gene. Germline CDR1 is MDHEN and CDR2 is SYDVKM. This CDR3 comprises 12 residues. V was pared by 8 bases and J by 9 bases, with 11 bases between. The DNA for the CDR3 is TGTGCCAGCCTTCTCTTTGGTTCACCCCTCCACTTT. It specifies CASLLFGSPLHF.

J is TRBJ1-5 and V is TRBV5-6; 7 bases map to TRBD1. The CDR3 consists of 16 residues. Germline loops: CDR1 SGHDT, CDR2 YYEEEE. The trim removed 4 bases at V and 4 bases at J, leaving 11 bases unmatched. This chain's CDR3 is CASSRGGGSFNQPQHF. The CDR3 DNA reads TGTGCCAGCAGCCGGGGAGGGGGCTCGTTTAATCAGCCCCAGCATTTT.